The sequence of this T cell receptor (beta chain) was determined in a study of shared clonotypes between healthy human individuals. V lost 6 bases to trimming and J lost 8 bases, with 16 bases between them. In germline, CDR1 is MDHEN, CDR2 SYDVKM. CDR3 length: 14 residues. The repertoire was sequenced with immunoSEQ multiplex PCR; TCRdb's copy has only in-frame clones and lacks some. Altogether roughly 700,000 clones are present, about 74% being singletons, with the ten largest covering about 1.8%. What was sequenced was memory CD4+ T cells sorted from blood. The subset: CD45RA-negative fraction. This rearrangement joins TRBV28 to TRBJ1-4; D is perhaps TRBD1 (6 bases). This receptor was taken from a woman in her twenties or thirties in good health. CDR3 sequence reads: CASRSGTPIEKLFF. In DNA, the CDR3 is TGTGCCAGCAGATCCGGGACACCTATCGAAAAACTGTTTTTT.